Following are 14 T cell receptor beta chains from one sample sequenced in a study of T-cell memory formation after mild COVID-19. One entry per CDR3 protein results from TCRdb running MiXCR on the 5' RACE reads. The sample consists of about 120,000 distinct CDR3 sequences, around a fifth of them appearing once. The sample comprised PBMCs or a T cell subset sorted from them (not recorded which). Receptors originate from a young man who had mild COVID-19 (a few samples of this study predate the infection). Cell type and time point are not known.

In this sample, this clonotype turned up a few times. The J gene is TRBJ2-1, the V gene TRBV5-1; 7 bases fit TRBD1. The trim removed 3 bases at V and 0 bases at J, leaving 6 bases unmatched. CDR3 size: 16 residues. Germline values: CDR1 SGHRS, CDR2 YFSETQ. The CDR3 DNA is TGCGCCAGCAGCTCCGGGACAGTCTACTCCTACAATGAGCAGTTCTTC. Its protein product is CASSSGTVYSYNEQFF.

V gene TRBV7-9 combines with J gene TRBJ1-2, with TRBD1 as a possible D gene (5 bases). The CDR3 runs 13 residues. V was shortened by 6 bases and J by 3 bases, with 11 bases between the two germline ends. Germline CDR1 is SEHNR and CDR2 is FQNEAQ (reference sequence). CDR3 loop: CASSWGEDYGYTF. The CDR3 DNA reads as TGTGCCAGCAGTTGGGGGGAGGACTATGGCTACACCTTC.

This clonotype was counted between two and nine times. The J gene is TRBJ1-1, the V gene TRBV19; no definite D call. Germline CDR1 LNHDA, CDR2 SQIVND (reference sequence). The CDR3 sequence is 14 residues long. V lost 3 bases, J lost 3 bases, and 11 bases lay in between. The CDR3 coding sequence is TGTGCCAGTAGTATCGCGGGCCCCGACACTGAAGCTTTCTTT. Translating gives CASSIAGPDTEAFF.

CDR3 loop: CASSPWTGPSKNIQYF. The DNA of the CDR3 is TGTGCCAGCAGTCCGTGGACAGGGCCGAGCAAAAACATTCAGTACTTC. The J gene is TRBJ2-4, the V gene TRBV12-3 or TRBV12-4, with 8 bases lining up with TRBD1. The CDR3 length is 16 residues. V lost 5 bases to trimming and J lost 3 bases; unmatched junction nucleotides: 9.

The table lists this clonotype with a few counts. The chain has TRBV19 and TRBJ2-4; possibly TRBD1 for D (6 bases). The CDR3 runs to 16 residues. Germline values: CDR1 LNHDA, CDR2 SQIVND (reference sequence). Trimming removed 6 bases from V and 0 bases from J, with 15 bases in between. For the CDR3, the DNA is TGTGCCAGTAGCCCGAGCAGGGACATAGCCAAAAACATTCAGTACTTC. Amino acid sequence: CASSPSRDIAKNIQYF.

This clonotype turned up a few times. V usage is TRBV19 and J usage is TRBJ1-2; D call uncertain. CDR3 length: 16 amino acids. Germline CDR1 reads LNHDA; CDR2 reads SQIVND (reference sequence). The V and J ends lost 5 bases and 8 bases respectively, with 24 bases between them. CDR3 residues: CASSSLLPKGVEGYTF. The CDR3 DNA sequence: TGTGCCAGTAGTTCGCTCCTTCCGAAGGGAGTGGAGGGCTACACCTTC.

The CDR3 region is CASSDYYEQYF. CDR3 DNA sequence: TGTGCCAGCAGCGATTACTACGAGCAGTACTTC. The rearrangement links TRBV5-5 to TRBJ2-7; no clear D gene. The V gene lost 4 bases and the J gene lost 3 bases, with 5 bases spanning the gap. This CDR3 has 11 residues. The germline V gene encodes CDR1 SGHKS and CDR2 YYEKEE (reference sequence).

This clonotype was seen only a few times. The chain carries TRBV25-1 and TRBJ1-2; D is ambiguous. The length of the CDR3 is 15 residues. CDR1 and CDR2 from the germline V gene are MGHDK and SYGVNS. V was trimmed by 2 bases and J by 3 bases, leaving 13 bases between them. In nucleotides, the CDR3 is TGTGCCAGCAGTGAAGGGGAGGGCTGGGACTATGGCTACACCTTC. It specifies CASSEGEGWDYGYTF.

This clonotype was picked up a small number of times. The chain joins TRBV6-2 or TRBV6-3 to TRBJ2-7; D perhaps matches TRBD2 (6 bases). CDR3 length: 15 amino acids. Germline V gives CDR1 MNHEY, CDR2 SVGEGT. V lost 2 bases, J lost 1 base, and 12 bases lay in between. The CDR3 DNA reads TGTGCCAGCAGTTACGCGGGGAGCCGTTCCTACGAGCAGTACGTC. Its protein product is CASSYAGSRSYEQYV.

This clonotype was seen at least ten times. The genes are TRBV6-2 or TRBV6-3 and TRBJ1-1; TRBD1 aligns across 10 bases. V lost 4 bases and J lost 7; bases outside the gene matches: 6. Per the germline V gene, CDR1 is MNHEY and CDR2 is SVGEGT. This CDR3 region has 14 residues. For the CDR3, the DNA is TGTGCCAGCAGTTGGGACAGGGGAACAAATGAAGCTTTCTTT. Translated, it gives CASSWDRGTNEAFF.

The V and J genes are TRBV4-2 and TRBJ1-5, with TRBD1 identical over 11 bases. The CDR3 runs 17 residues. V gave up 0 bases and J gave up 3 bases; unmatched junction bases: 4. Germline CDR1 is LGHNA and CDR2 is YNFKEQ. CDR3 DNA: TGTGCCAGCAGCCAAGAACGGACAGGGGGCATCAATCAGCCCCAGCATTTT. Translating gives CASSQERTGGINQPQHF.

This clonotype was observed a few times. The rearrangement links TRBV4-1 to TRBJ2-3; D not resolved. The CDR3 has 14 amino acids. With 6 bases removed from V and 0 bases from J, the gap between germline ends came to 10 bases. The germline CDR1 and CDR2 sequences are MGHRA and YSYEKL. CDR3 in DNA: TGCGCCAGCAGTCGGCCCGGGAGCACAGATACGCAGTATTTT. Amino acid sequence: CASSRPGSTDTQYF.

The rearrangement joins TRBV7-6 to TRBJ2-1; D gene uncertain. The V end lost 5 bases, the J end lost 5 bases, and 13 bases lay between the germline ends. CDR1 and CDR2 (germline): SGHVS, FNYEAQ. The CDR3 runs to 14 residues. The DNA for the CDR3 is TGTGCCAGCAGCCCTCCCGCTACGAACAATGAGCAGTTCTTC. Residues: CASSPPATNNEQFF.

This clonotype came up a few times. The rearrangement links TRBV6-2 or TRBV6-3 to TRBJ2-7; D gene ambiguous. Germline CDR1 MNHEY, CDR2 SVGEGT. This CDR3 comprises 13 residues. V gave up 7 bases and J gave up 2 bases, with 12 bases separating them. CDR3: CASNPGLTYEQYF. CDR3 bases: TGTGCCAGCAATCCGGGTCTGACCTACGAGCAGTACTTC.